One sample yielded the 4 T cell receptor beta chains listed below, sequenced in a study of blood T cell repertoires in COVID-19. Assay used: immunoSEQ multiplex PCR; TCRdb lists only in-frame clones, some missing. This table holds 200,000 or so clones, roughly 85% found once. The sample was peripheral blood. Receptors were obtained from a man aged 60 to 69 with acute or convalescent COVID-19.

V usage is TRBV18 and J usage is TRBJ2-4; D call uncertain. Germline CDR1 is KGHSH and CDR2 is LQKENI. The CDR3 runs to 13 residues. The V end was cut by 1 base, the J end by 4 bases, with 5 bases between. CDR3 in amino acids: CASSPQRKNIQYF. The CDR3 region has the DNA TGTGCCAGCTCACCACAACGGAAAAACATTCAGTACTTC.

V usage is TRBV6-5 and J usage is TRBJ1-1; 7 bases are shared with TRBD1. Germline CDR1 MNHEY, CDR2 SVGAGI. The CDR3 covers 14 residues. After removal of 4 bases from V and 4 bases from J, the junction contained 6 bases not matched to a gene. The CDR3 sequence: CASSSGQRSTEAFF. The CDR3 DNA reads TGTGCCAGCAGTTCGGGACAGCGCAGCACTGAAGCTTTCTTT.

This chain joins TRBV19 and TRBJ2-7; TRBD2 matches 10 bases. In germline, CDR1 is LNHDA, CDR2 SQIVND (reference sequence). This CDR3 contains 14 residues. J gave up 7 bases and V 4 bases, and 7 bases lay outside the gene matches. The CDR3 DNA reads as TGTGCCAGTAGTAAGGTAGCGGGAGGTCTTGAGCAGTACTTC. Translation: CASSKVAGGLEQYF.

This clone has just one count. CDR3: CASTTQGADSPLHF. Written as DNA, the CDR3 is TGTGCCAGCACGACACAGGGGGCGGATTCACCCCTCCACTTT. This chain links TRBV18 with TRBJ1-6, with 9 bases identical to TRBD1. The CDR3 sequence is 14 residues long. The ends lost 8 bases at V and 8 bases at J; junction bases unmatched: 7. In germline, CDR1 is KGHSH, CDR2 LQKENI.